The 12 T cell receptor beta chains given below trace back to one sample, sequenced in a study of shared clonotypes between healthy human individuals. Using immunoSEQ multiplex PCR, the repertoire was profiled, and TCRdb retains in-frame clones only, with some absent. This sample yields hundreds of thousands of clones, of which roughly three quarters are seen a single time; 12% belongs to the top ten. The source material was PBMCs. The receptors derive from a woman between 35 and 50 years old in good health. Some clones in this sample may be carry-over from other donors' samples.

This clone was detected only a few times. The CDR3 coding sequence is TGTGCCAGCAGCATAACGGGAGTTGATACGCAGTATTTT. This sequence encodes CASSITGVDTQYF. This chain joins TRBV7-9 and TRBJ2-3, with D possibly matching TRBD2 (6 bases). Germline CDR1 and CDR2: SEHNR and FQNEAQ (reference sequence). This CDR3 is built from 13 residues. V was cut by 5 bases and J by 6 bases, with 12 bases left in between.

The rearrangement joins TRBV30 to TRBJ1-1; TRBD1 agrees at 8 bases. The length of the CDR3 is 13 residues. Germline trimming cut 2 bases from V and 4 bases from J; bases unmatched to any gene: 3. Germline CDR1 is GTSNPN and CDR2 is SVGIG (reference sequence). CDR3 sequence reads: CAWSIQGGTEAFF. The DNA for the CDR3 is TGTGCCTGGAGTATACAGGGGGGCACTGAAGCTTTCTTT.

The rearrangement links TRBV18 to TRBJ2-3; tentatively, D is TRBD1 or TRBD2 (5 bases each). The CDR3 consists of 14 residues. Trimming removed 4 bases at V and 2 bases at J, with 10 bases between. Germline-derived CDR1 and CDR2 are KGHSH and LQKENI. For the CDR3, the DNA is TGTGCCAGCTCACTGGGACGGGACACAGATACGCAGTATTTT. It translates to CASSLGRDTDTQYF.

The chain employs TRBV4-1 and TRBJ2-7; 12 nucleotides match TRBD2. Germline CDR1 is MGHRA and CDR2 is YSYEKL. There are 16 residues in the CDR3. Trimming removed 1 base from V and 4 bases from J; junction bases left unmatched: 5. The CDR3 coding sequence is TGCGCCAGCAGCCAAGCCGGTGGACTAGCGGGGTACGAGCAGTACTTC. Its protein is CASSQAGGLAGYEQYF.

The rearrangement uses TRBV20-1 and TRBJ2-7; D not resolved. The better agreement between TRBJ2-5 and the DNA end casts doubt on the J call. CDR3 size: 10 residues. Germline CDR1 DFQATT, CDR2 SNEGSKA (reference sequence). The CDR3 DNA follows: TGCAGTGCTTCCGAAGAGACCCAGTACTTC. Translation: CSASEETQYF.

The chain combines TRBV15 with TRBJ2-3; no firm D call. The germline gives CDR1 LNHNV, CDR2 YYDKDF (reference sequence). The CDR3 extends over 13 amino acids. Trimming took 2 bases from V and 0 from J, leaving 3 bases between them. CDR3: CATSRPSTDTQYF. In nucleotides, the CDR3 is TGTGCCACCAGCAGACCCAGCACAGATACGCAGTATTTT.

J is TRBJ1-2 and V is TRBV6-1, with TRBD1 matching 7 bases. This CDR3 has 14 amino acids. Trimming at V came to 6 bases and at J to 3 bases, leaving 7 bases not matched to a gene. Germline assignment: CDR1 MNHNS and CDR2 SASEGT. As DNA, the CDR3 is TGTGCCAGCAGGGACAGGATAGGGGACTATGGCTACACCTTC. Translated, it gives CASRDRIGDYGYTF.

The V gene is TRBV10-2, the J gene TRBJ2-7, with TRBD2 identical over 8 bases. V shed 6 bases and J 2 bases; nucleotides not matched to a gene: 6. The CDR3 is 14 residues long. Germline values: CDR1 WSHSY, CDR2 SAAADI. CDR3: CASRGNGGAYEQYF. The CDR3 coding sequence is TGCGCCAGCAGGGGGAACGGGGGGGCCTACGAGCAGTACTTC.

This clone was observed once. This chain joins TRBV30 and TRBJ2-7; a possible D gene is TRBD1 (5 bases). V lost 2 bases to trimming and J lost 0 bases, with 11 bases between them. This CDR3 is built from 14 residues. The germline V gene has CDR1 GTSNPN and CDR2 SVGIG (reference sequence). The CDR3 DNA follows: TGTGCCTGGAGTATAGCTAGGGGCTCCTACGAGCAGTACTTC. Translating it yields CAWSIARGSYEQYF.

The chain couples TRBV2 to TRBJ1-4; 10 bases are shared with TRBD1. In germline, CDR1 is SNHLY, CDR2 FYNNEI. The V gene end was trimmed by 5 bases and the J gene end by 8 bases; junction bases not matched to a gene: 8. CDR3 length: 15 amino acids. In DNA, the CDR3 is TGTGCCAGCAGTATTGGACAGGGGGGGGCGGAAAAACTGTTTTTT. Translated, it gives CASSIGQGGAEKLFF.

The chain recombines TRBV11-1 with TRBJ2-1; 7 bases are shared with TRBD1. The CDR3 length is 15 residues. After removal of 9 bases from V and 0 bases from J, the junction contained 8 bases not matched to a gene. Germline V CDR1 and CDR2: SGHAT, FQDESV (reference sequence). CDR3 amino acids: CASHMGQSSYNEQFF. The CDR3, as DNA: TGTGCCAGTCATATGGGACAGAGCTCCTACAATGAGCAGTTCTTC.

The CDR3, as DNA: TGTGCCAGCAGTGTTTTAGCGGGAGGGGGATACAATGAGCAGTTCTTC. Its translation is CASSVLAGGGYNEQFF. The chain has TRBV6-1 and TRBJ2-1, with 11 bases fitting TRBD2. CDR3 length: 16 amino acids. J was trimmed by 4 bases and V by 4 bases; bases with no gene match: 6. Germline-derived CDR1 and CDR2 are MNHNS and SASEGT.